The 31 T cell receptor beta chains reported below all come from one sample, sequenced in a study of blood T cell repertoires in COVID-19. Clones were read by immunoSEQ multiplex PCR, and TCRdb kept only the in-frame ones, dropping some. Among 150,000 to 200,000 clones listed, 94% were seen once. Specimen: peripheral blood. These receptors were collected from a young man with COVID-19, enrolled during active disease.

V and J are TRBV9 and TRBJ1-6; D unresolved. The CDR3 consists of 14 residues. V was clipped by 3 bases and J by 6 bases, with 10 bases between them. Germline CDR1 is SGDLS and CDR2 is YYNGEE. The CDR3 sequence: CASSAPTPNSPLHF. For the CDR3, the DNA is TGTGCCAGCAGCGCCCCGACACCTAATTCACCCCTCCACTTT.

The V call is TRBV6-4, the J call TRBJ1-1; D unclear. V lost 5 bases and J lost 2, with 9 bases in between. CDR1 MRHNA and CDR2 SNTAGT come from the germline V gene. This CDR3 region has 13 residues. CDR3 loop: CASSLEANTEAFF. The CDR3 coding sequence is TGTGCCAGCAGTTTGGAGGCTAACACTGAAGCTTTCTTT.

The rearrangement uses TRBV6-5 and TRBJ2-1; 14 nucleotides agree with TRBD2. The junction had 5 bases not matched to a gene; V was cut back by 6 bases and J by 7 bases. This CDR3 is built from 15 residues. CDR1 and CDR2 (germline): MNHEY, SVGAGI. The CDR3 protein is CASSTGLAGGNEQFF. CDR3 bases: TGTGCCAGCAGCACAGGACTAGCGGGGGGAAATGAGCAGTTCTTC.

V usage is TRBV30 and J usage is TRBJ2-1; TRBD2 aligns across 10 bases. V shed 5 bases and J 5 bases; nucleotides not matched to a gene: 9. This CDR3 spans 15 amino acids. Germline loops: CDR1 GTSNPN, CDR2 SVGIG (reference sequence). For the CDR3, the DNA is TGTGCCTGGGAGCCGTTAGCGGGGGGACACAATGAGCAGTTCTTC. Protein product: CAWEPLAGGHNEQFF.

The chain employs TRBV27 and TRBJ2-1, with TRBD1 as a possible D gene (5 bases). Trimming removed 0 bases from V and 1 base from J, with 10 bases in between. Germline V gives CDR1 MNHEY, CDR2 SMNVEV (reference sequence). The CDR3 consists of 16 residues. In DNA, the CDR3 is TGTGCCAGCAGTTTATCTACAGGCGATTCCTACAATGAGCAGTTCTTC. It translates to CASSLSTGDSYNEQFF.

V is TRBV6-5 and J is TRBJ1-5, with D unclear. V was clipped by 6 bases and J by 0 bases, with 9 bases between them. The V gene's germline CDR1 is MNHEY and CDR2 SVGAGI. This CDR3 contains 14 residues. CDR3 sequence: CASSVDTSNQPQHF. CDR3 DNA: TGTGCCAGCAGCGTTGACACTAGCAATCAGCCCCAGCATTTT.

This chain joins TRBV5-4 and TRBJ2-7; a possible D gene is TRBD2 (7 bases). The CDR3 length is 13 residues. With 9 bases removed from V and 5 bases from J, the gap between germline ends came to 18 bases. Germline CDR1 is SGHNT and CDR2 is YYREEE (reference sequence). CDR3 DNA: TGTGCCACCTGGGCTAGAGGGGGGGACGAGCAGTACTTC. The encoded protein is CATWARGGDEQYF. Using reference TRBV5-4 and TRBJ2-7 for the parts outside the CDR3, the full variable domain is ETGVTQSPTHLIKTRGQQVTLRCSSQSGHNTVSWYQQALGQGPQFIFQYYREEENGRGNFPPRFSGLQFPNYSSELNVNALELDDSALYLCATWARGGDEQYFGPGTRLTVT.

This chain joins TRBV6-5 and TRBJ2-6; D remains ambiguous. Germline V gives CDR1 MNHEY, CDR2 SVGAGI. Trimming took 2 bases from V and 3 from J, leaving 5 bases between them. The CDR3 covers 14 residues. The CDR3 sequence is CASSYDFGANVLTF. Written as DNA, the CDR3 is TGTGCCAGCAGTTACGACTTTGGGGCCAACGTCCTGACTTTC.

The chain links TRBV19 to TRBJ1-1; D might be TRBD1 (6 bases). The CDR3 is 15 residues long. V lost 5 bases and J 1 base, leaving 14 bases between the germline ends. Looked up from germline, CDR1 is LNHDA and CDR2 is SQIVND (reference sequence). This chain's CDR3 is CASSSPGHWNTEAFF. CDR3 nucleotide sequence: TGTGCCAGTAGTTCCCCGGGACACTGGAACACTGAAGCTTTCTTT.

This clone has only one observation. The chain recombines TRBV28 with TRBJ2-4, with TRBD1 matching 10 bases. From germline, CDR1 is MDHEN and CDR2 SYDVKM. The CDR3 loop spans 15 amino acids. V was pared by 0 bases and J by 6 bases, with 2 bases of the junction left unmatched. The CDR3 sequence is CASSLWGQGLNIQYF. The DNA of the CDR3 is TGTGCCAGCAGTTTATGGGGACAGGGGCTAAACATTCAGTACTTC.

The chain couples TRBV5-6 to TRBJ1-6, with D possibly matching TRBD1 (5 bases). CDR3 length equals 15 residues. Germline lookup yields CDR1 SGHDT and CDR2 YYEEEE. Trimming shortened V by 0 bases and J by 10 bases, and 14 bases separated the two germline ends. The CDR3 DNA reads as TGTGCCAGCAGCTTGGAGGCAGGGAGGTGGTCACCCCTCCACTTT. Translating it yields CASSLEAGRWSPLHF.

This chain joins TRBV5-1 and TRBJ1-6; the D is unclear. Germline CDR1 is SGHRS and CDR2 is YFSETQ. The CDR3 is 13 residues long. Trimming removed 4 bases from V and 8 bases from J, with 10 bases in between. In nucleotides, the CDR3 is TGCGCCAGCAGCATAAAGGAGGATTCACCCCTCCACTTT. It encodes CASSIKEDSPLHF.

With regard to this clone: The same CDR3 also results from other DNA sequences found in this sample. This chain links TRBV30 with TRBJ1-3; D is perhaps TRBD1 (6 bases). CDR3 length: 13 amino acids. V shed 2 bases and J shed 1 base, with 6 bases lying between them. Germline loops: CDR1 GTSNPN, CDR2 SVGIG (reference sequence). CDR3 protein: CAWSTGSGNTIYF. CDR3 in DNA: TGTGCCTGGAGTACAGGGTCTGGAAACACCATATATTTT.

The chain combines TRBV7-9 with TRBJ1-6; 10 bases map to TRBD1. The CDR3 runs to 15 residues. Germline V lookup: CDR1 SEHNR, CDR2 FQNEAQ (reference sequence). V dropped 1 base and J dropped 10; count of bases not matched to a gene: 4. CDR3 protein: CASSLGTGGPSPLHF. For the CDR3, the DNA is TGTGCCAGCAGCTTAGGGACAGGGGGTCCCTCACCCCTCCACTTT.

This CDR3 reads CASSQVWGGREKLFF. The CDR3, as DNA: TGTGCCAGCAGCCAAGTTTGGGGGGGCAGGGAAAAACTGTTTTTT. The chain has TRBV3-1 (or the pseudogene TRBV3-2) and TRBJ1-4, with D possibly being TRBD1 (6 bases). Germline V CDR1 and CDR2: LGHDT, YNNKEL (reference sequence). The CDR3 has 15 amino acids. V was trimmed by 1 base and J by 8 bases, leaving 14 bases between them.

The chain joins TRBV5-1 to TRBJ1-1; no clear D. CDR3 length: 15 amino acids. Germline assignment: CDR1 SGHRS and CDR2 YFSETQ. V was cut by 4 bases and J by 0 bases, with 13 bases left in between. CDR3 DNA sequence: TGCGCCAGCAGCCCTGACGGGAACATGAACACTGAAGCTTTCTTT. Translating it yields CASSPDGNMNTEAFF.

This sequence joins TRBV10-1 and TRBJ2-2; D perhaps matches TRBD2 (6 bases). Germline CDR1 WNHNN, CDR2 SYGVQD (reference sequence). The CDR3 is 15 amino acids. V was pared by 3 bases and J by 5 bases, with 13 bases between. The DNA for the CDR3 is TGCGCCAGCAGTGACGGGGGAAGCGAAACCGGGGAGCTGTTTTTT. Its protein product is CASSDGGSETGELFF.

The V and J genes are TRBV7-6 and TRBJ2-1, with TRBD1 matching over 7 bases. This CDR3 spans 15 amino acids. Germline-derived CDR1 and CDR2 are SGHVS and FNYEAQ. V lost 5 bases and J lost 0; bases outside the gene matches: 4. CDR3 sequence: CASSPDRASYNEQFF. The CDR3 nucleotides are TGTGCCAGCAGCCCCGACAGGGCCTCCTACAATGAGCAGTTCTTC.

CDR3 sequence (DNA): TGCAGCGTGGAACCGGGACAGGGAACAAACTATGGCTACACCTTC. Amino acid sequence: CSVEPGQGTNYGYTF. The chain employs TRBV29-1 and TRBJ1-2, with 9 bases that match TRBD1. Trimming took 6 bases from V and 2 from J; bases not matched to a gene: 10. Per the germline V gene, CDR1 is SQVTM and CDR2 is ANQGSEA. The CDR3 spans 15 residues. Supplemented by reference TRBV29-1 and TRBJ1-2, the full variable domain reads SAVISQKPSRDICQRGTSLTIQCQVDSQVTMMFWYRQQPGQSLTLIATANQGSEATYESGFVIDKFPISRPNLTFSTLTVSNMSPEDSSIYLCSVEPGQGTNYGYTFGSGTRLTVV.

The rearrangement joins TRBV9 to TRBJ2-3; D unclear. V lost 6 bases and J 3 bases, leaving 11 bases between the germline ends. The CDR3 spans 13 residues. Germline assignment: CDR1 SGDLS and CDR2 YYNGEE. CDR3 sequence: CASTLGGTDTQYF. The CDR3 DNA follows: TGTGCCAGCACCCTAGGTGGGACAGATACGCAGTATTTT.

This chain connects TRBV3-1 (or the pseudogene TRBV3-2) to TRBJ2-5; 10 nucleotides line up with TRBD1. The CDR3 consists of 16 residues. Trimming removed 1 base from V and 5 bases from J; junction bases left unmatched: 7. Looked up from germline, CDR1 is LGHDT and CDR2 is YNNKEL (reference sequence). As DNA, the CDR3 is TGTGCCAGCAGCCAAGGTTTGGGACAGGGGTCGGAGACCCAGTACTTC. It yields the protein CASSQGLGQGSETQYF.

CDR3 region: CASSEFLASGNEQFF. The CDR3 DNA sequence: TGTGCCAGCAGTGAGTTTCTAGCCTCTGGGAATGAGCAGTTCTTC. The V and J genes are TRBV25-1 and TRBJ2-1; D may be TRBD2 (5 bases). The V end lost 3 bases, the J end lost 7 bases, and 16 bases lay between the germline ends. Germline V gene data show CDR1 as MGHDK and CDR2 as SYGVNS. The CDR3 runs to 15 residues.

The genes are TRBV11-2 and TRBJ1-2, with D perhaps matching TRBD1 (5 bases). Looked up from germline, CDR1 is SGHAT and CDR2 is FQNNGV. The CDR3 covers 15 residues. V was clipped by 2 bases and J by 5 bases, with 15 bases between them. The CDR3: CASSLTGGSGYGYTF. Written as DNA, the CDR3 is TGTGCCAGCAGCTTAACCGGGGGTTCAGGGTATGGCTACACCTTC.

This sequence joins TRBV5-4 and TRBJ1-5, with D unresolved. This CDR3 is 13 amino acids long. V was pared by 4 bases and J by 5 bases, with 10 bases between. Germline V lookup: CDR1 SGHNT, CDR2 YYREEE (reference sequence). The CDR3 region has the DNA TGTGCCAGCAGCAACAATGGAGATCAGCCCCAGCATTTT. Translated, it gives CASSNNGDQPQHF.

The genes are TRBV5-1 and TRBJ1-6; 7 bases map to TRBD1. After removal of 0 bases from V and 9 bases from J, the junction contained 6 bases not matched to a gene. The CDR3 consists of 15 residues. Germline CDR1 and CDR2: SGHRS and YFSETQ. The CDR3 region has the DNA TGCGCCAGCAGCTTGGCCGGGGACAGCCTTTCACCCCTCCACTTT. Translation: CASSLAGDSLSPLHF.

A note on this clone: Other nucleotide sequences in the sample specify the same CDR3. The rearrangement joins TRBV19 to TRBJ1-5; 11 bases are shared with TRBD1. The J segment lost 7 bases and the V segment lost 5 bases, leaving 4 bases of the junction unmatched. Germline V gene lookup returns CDR1 LNHDA and CDR2 SQIVND (reference sequence). The CDR3 runs to 14 residues. The CDR3 DNA reads TGTGCCAGTAGTCTGGGACAGGGGGGCCAGCCCCAGCATTTT. It codes for CASSLGQGGQPQHF.

This chain uses TRBV7-9 with TRBJ1-1, with D perhaps TRBD1 (5 bases). The CDR3 totals 13 residues. V lost 8 bases, J lost 6 bases, and 16 bases lay in between. The germline gives CDR1 SEHNR, CDR2 FQNEAQ (reference sequence). The CDR3 sequence is CASQQWVGAEAFF. CDR3 nucleotides: TGTGCCAGCCAACAGTGGGTAGGGGCTGAAGCTTTCTTT.

The chain links TRBV5-4 to TRBJ2-5; 10 nucleotides align to TRBD2. CDR1 is SGHNT, CDR2 YYREEE, per germline (reference sequence). Trimming removed 4 bases from V and 3 bases from J; junction bases left unmatched: 9. This CDR3 contains 16 residues. CDR3 protein: CASSQGPTSGEETQYF. CDR3 nucleotides: TGTGCCAGCAGCCAAGGGCCAACTAGCGGGGAAGAGACCCAGTACTTC. The full variable domain, its missing parts supplied by reference TRBV5-4 and TRBJ2-5, is ETGVTQSPTHLIKTRGQQVTLRCSSQSGHNTVSWYQQALGQGPQFIFQYYREEENGRGNFPPRFSGLQFPNYSSELNVNALELDDSALYLCASSQGPTSGEETQYFGPGTRLLVL.

V gene TRBV15 combines with J gene TRBJ2-7; tentatively, D is TRBD1 (6 bases). The CDR3 has 14 amino acids. CDR1 and CDR2 (germline): LNHNV, YYDKDF (reference sequence). The V end was cut by 1 base, the J end by 12 bases, with 19 bases between. The CDR3 DNA is TGTGCCACCAGCAGAGGAGCGACAGGCGAGCGTTTGTACTTC. It is translated as CATSRGATGERLYF.

The CDR3 here is CASSYWTENTEAFF. The DNA for the CDR3 is TGTGCCAGCAGTTACTGGACAGAGAACACTGAAGCTTTCTTT. The chain is built from TRBV6-5 and TRBJ1-1; tentatively, D is TRBD1 (6 bases). Trimming left V 1 base short and J 1 base short, with 7 bases between. The length of the CDR3 is 14 residues. Germline V gene sequence: CDR1 MNHEY, CDR2 SVGAGI.

The chain is built from TRBV5-5 and TRBJ1-5; 8 nucleotides align to TRBD1. The germline CDR1 and CDR2 sequences are SGHKS and YYEKEE (reference sequence). The CDR3 loop spans 15 amino acids. J lost 5 bases, V lost 4 bases, and 8 bases had no gene match. The CDR3 region has the DNA TGTGCCAGCAGCCCCACCTGGACAGGGTATCAGCCCCAGCATTTT. It codes for CASSPTWTGYQPQHF.